The text below deals with one T cell receptor (beta chain). This clone appeared a few times. No antigen is known for it. No much larger clone is present one base from it, and per-base qualities are unavailable. This record belongs to a study of blood T cell repertoires in COVID-19 (dated by TCRdb to 2018 to 2021). General notes on the study: Samples covering the acute and convalescent phases of COVID-19 were provided by collaborators in the United States, Italy and Spain. Subjects who had been exposed to COVID-19, were actively infected with it, or had recovered from it provided the deeply sampled blood TCRbeta repertoires that made up the dataset. The prospective study material was composed of cDNA or gDNA derived from T cells, B-cell-depleted T cells, or PBMCs. The sample metadata nearly always contained a de-identified subject ID, COVID-19 status, age in years and sex. The repertoires were released in a freely available public database intended as a resource for research on the immune response to SARS-CoV-2. The samples were drawn from two sources: the first 160 participants of the ongoing ImmuneRACE study, and 1,000 to 1,500 subjects contributed by 6 global collaborators. Where HLA class I and class II types were available, the types were taken from metadata supplied by the sample provider, not from assay-based typing.

CDR1 and CDR2, looked up from the germline V gene (reference sequence), are SGHAT and FQDESV. At the junction V is shortened by 6 bases and J by 8 bases; bases outside the gene matches: 8. The CDR3, from cysteine to phenylalanine, totals 15 residues. The sequence is cut down to CDR3 DNA, 45 bases in frame from base 1. TCRbeta CDR3 regions were amplified from genomic DNA using the immunoSEQ Assay, a bias-controlled multiplex PCR. For the original study's pipeline: The number of nucleated cells in each sample was estimated by amplification of reference gene primers within the assay. Sequence reads were collapsed and filtered to measure the absolute abundance of every unique TCRbeta CDR3 rearrangement. Productive Simpson clonality was computed per sample as the square root of Simpson's diversity index over productive rearrangements. Held by TCRdb, this immuneACCESS table contains in-frame sequences only and omits some clones. Under half of the omission traces to an unresolved V gene where checked; the cause of the rest is unknown. V, J and clone size derive from that table, while D and trimming were established from the DNA sequence. In this sample the table shows some 70,000 clones, 70% to 90% of which occur a single time. Of the sample, around 1.4% is held by the ten largest clones.

Beyond this particular receptor, the publication reports: Clinical and demographic metadata were provided uncurated, with the amount varying by source and participant.

Collaborating institutions collected whole blood in K2EDTA tubes following their own protocols. For TCRbeta analysis, collaborators shipped samples in one of three forms: frozen whole blood, isolated PBMCs, or DNA extracted from either of those sample types. The sequence derives from a woman aged 55-70 years with acute or convalescent COVID-19. Recombination connected TRBV11-1 to TRBJ2-1; TRBD2 matches 12 bases in the middle. Input material: peripheral blood. The CDR3 protein: CASRSSGRAGDEQFF. The DNA sequence is as follows: TGTGCCAGCAGATCTAGCGGGAGGGCCGGGGATGAGCAGTTCTTC.